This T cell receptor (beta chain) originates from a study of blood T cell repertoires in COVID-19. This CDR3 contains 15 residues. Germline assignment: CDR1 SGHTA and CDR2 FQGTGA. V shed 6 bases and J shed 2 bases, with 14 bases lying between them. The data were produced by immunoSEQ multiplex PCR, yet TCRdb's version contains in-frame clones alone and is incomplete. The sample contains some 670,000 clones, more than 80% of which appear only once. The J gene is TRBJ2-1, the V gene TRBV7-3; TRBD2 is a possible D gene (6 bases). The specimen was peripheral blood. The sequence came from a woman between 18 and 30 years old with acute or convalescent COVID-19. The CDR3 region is CASRSTGGPYNEQFF. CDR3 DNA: TGTGCCAGCAGGTCGACCGGGGGACCCTACAATGAGCAGTTCTTC.